The sequence of this T cell receptor beta chain was determined in a study of early T cells in non-severe SARS-CoV-2 infection. At the level of the study: The authors sequenced bulk RNA from unsorted whole blood, leaving chains unpaired.

In the library, individual cDNA molecules carried attached unique molecular identifiers. TCRdb re-called the 5' RACE reads with MiXCR, one entry per CDR3 protein. This table holds over 85,000 distinct CDR3 sequences, around 16% found once. Study findings and constraints: Lookups in VDJdb leaned toward anti-spike CD8 responses and missed private and CD4 specificities.

The CDR3 covers 13 residues. The V gene lost 7 bases and the J gene lost 3 bases, with 10 bases spanning the gap. Germline values: CDR1 LNHDA, CDR2 SQIVND (reference sequence). In this sample, this clonotype turned up a few times. What it binds is unknown. The rearrangement links TRBV19 to TRBJ2-1; D might be TRBD2 (6 bases). Sequenced material: whole blood. This sequence was found in an adult who was a healthcare worker with PCR-confirmed SARS-CoV-2 infection or an uninfected control (not recorded which). CDR3 sequence reads: CASTASVYNEQFF. The CDR3, as DNA: TGTGCCAGTACCGCTAGCGTCTACAATGAGCAGTTCTTC. Using reference TRBV19 and TRBJ2-1 for the parts outside the CDR3, the full variable domain is DGGITQSPKYLFRKEGQNVTLSCEQNLNHDAMYWYRQDPGQGLRLIYYSQIVNDFQKGDIAEGYSVSREKKESFPLTVTSAQKNPTAFYLCASTASVYNEQFFGPGTRLTVL.